Following are 32 T cell receptor beta chains from one sample sequenced in a study of T-cell reconstitution after alpha-beta-depleted transplantation in children. Construction of the TCRbeta library involved unique molecular identifiers. TCRdb reanalysed the PCR reads using MiXCR and keeps one entry per CDR3 protein. The sample lists about 980,000 distinct CDR3 sequences, about 29% occurring once. Sequenced material: PBMCs, mostly from graft donor cells, taken 360 days after TCRalphabeta/CD19-depleted stem cell transplant. These TCRs come from a boy less than two years old who had a stem cell transplant for SCID, so the T cells may come from the graft donor.

The CDR3 region has the DNA TGTGCCAGCAGCCATCTTCGCGGGCATCAGCCCCAGCATTTT. Translation: CASSHLRGHQPQHF. The chain couples TRBV7-2 to TRBJ1-5; D call uncertain. The CDR3 runs to 14 residues. The germline V and J ends were trimmed by 5 bases and 5 bases, with 13 bases remaining between them. Germline CDR1 reads SGHTA; CDR2 reads FQGNSA.

The genes are TRBV20-1 and TRBJ2-1; D is perhaps TRBD1 or TRBD2 (6 bases each). The CDR3 runs to 15 residues. CDR1 is DFQATT and CDR2 is SNEGSKA in the germline V gene (reference sequence). V gave up 4 bases and J gave up 7 bases, with 20 bases separating them. The CDR3, as DNA: TGCAGTGCTATGGAGGGGGGAATTCCTCGGAATGAGCAGTTCTTC. It yields the protein CSAMEGGIPRNEQFF.

The rearrangement uses TRBV10-3 and TRBJ2-3; D is ambiguous. The CDR3 covers 15 residues. From germline, CDR1 is ENHRY and CDR2 SYGVKD. The V gene lost 2 bases and the J gene lost 2 bases, with 11 bases spanning the gap. CDR3 loop: CAISEKSLYTDTQYF. As DNA, the CDR3 is TGTGCCATCAGTGAGAAGAGCCTATACACAGATACGCAGTATTTT.

The V gene is TRBV4-3, the J gene TRBJ1-1; D gene uncertain. V was clipped by 0 bases and J by 1 base, with 6 bases between them. Germline CDR1 is LGHNA and CDR2 is YSLEER. The CDR3 totals 14 residues. The CDR3 here is CASSQDTGNTEAFF. The CDR3 region has the DNA TGCGCCAGCAGCCAAGATACCGGGAACACTGAAGCTTTCTTT.

This clonotype came up a few times. The CDR3 is CASTLGGSYNEQFF. The CDR3 DNA reads TGCGCCAGCACCCTAGGGGGGTCCTACAATGAGCAGTTCTTC. The chain has TRBV5-1 and TRBJ2-1; D tentatively fits TRBD1 or TRBD2 (6 bases each). Trimming took 6 bases from V and 1 from J, leaving 11 bases between them. Germline CDR1 is SGHRS and CDR2 is YFSETQ. CDR3 length: 14 residues.

The rearrangement links TRBV3-1 to TRBJ2-5; D may be TRBD1 or TRBD2 (6 bases each). Between the trimmed V and J ends, which lost 3 bases and 6 bases, there was a span of 20 bases. Germline values: CDR1 LGHDT, CDR2 YNNKEL (reference sequence). CDR3 length: 16 residues. The CDR3 DNA reads as TGTGCCAGCAGCCATATAAGAGCCAGGGGCGGGAAGACCCAGTACTTC. Translation gives CASSHIRARGGKTQYF.

This clonotype was counted between two and nine times. The chain combines TRBV12-3 or TRBV12-4 with TRBJ2-5; TRBD1 is a possible D gene (5 bases). The CDR3 totals 13 residues. V lost 7 bases and J lost 5, with 14 bases in between. CDR3 region: CASMQGVWETQYF. CDR3 coding DNA: TGTGCCAGCATGCAGGGTGTCTGGGAGACCCAGTACTTC.

This clonotype has only a few counts. The chain is built from TRBV30 and TRBJ2-5; D unclear. This CDR3 spans 14 amino acids. Germline V gene lookup returns CDR1 GTSNPN and CDR2 SVGIG (reference sequence). Trimming took off 0 bases at V and 5 bases at J, with 13 bases between the two ends. The DNA for the CDR3 is TGTGCCTGGAGTGTACATCCAGTCCGGGAGACCCAGTACTTC. It yields the protein CAWSVHPVRETQYF.

The chain has TRBV4-2 and TRBJ2-4, with TRBD1 matching 7 bases. CDR1 LGHNA and CDR2 YNFKEQ come from the germline V gene. CDR3 length equals 17 residues. With 4 bases clipped from V and 3 bases from J, the junction kept 12 bases outside the gene matches. DNA for the CDR3: TGTGCCAGCAGCCGGCCTGAAGGGGGCCTAGACAAAAACATTCAGTACTTC. The encoded protein is CASSRPEGGLDKNIQYF.

This clonotype was seen only a few times. The V and J genes are TRBV9 and TRBJ2-5, with 9 bases fitting TRBD2. Trimming at V came to 3 bases and at J to 4 bases, leaving 4 bases not matched to a gene. The CDR3 sequence is 14 residues long. Germline CDR1 and CDR2: SGDLS and YYNGEE. DNA of the CDR3: TGTGCCAGCAGCGCTGCGGGGGGGCTAGAGACCCAGTACTTC. This sequence encodes CASSAAGGLETQYF.

This clonotype was observed at least ten times. The chain employs TRBV12-3 or TRBV12-4 and TRBJ2-7; 10 nucleotides line up with TRBD1. CDR3 length: 14 residues. After removal of 5 bases from V and 2 bases from J, the junction contained 3 bases not matched to a gene. CDR3 nucleotide sequence: TGTGCCAGCAGTGCAGGACAGGGGGCCTACGAGCAGTACTTC. Its translation is CASSAGQGAYEQYF.

The rearrangement joins TRBV5-1 to TRBJ1-2; TRBD1 aligns across 12 bases. Germline values: CDR1 SGHRS, CDR2 YFSETQ. Trimming cost V 0 bases and J 2 bases; bases outside gene matches: 5. The length of the CDR3 is 17 residues. CDR3 sequence (DNA): TGCGCCAGCAGCTTGGAGGGGACAGGGGGCGAGAACTATGGCTACACCTTC. This encodes CASSLEGTGGENYGYTF.

There are a few counts of this clonotype. This chain uses TRBV9 with TRBJ2-1; no reliable D call. Looked up from germline, CDR1 is SGDLS and CDR2 is YYNGEE. This CDR3 has 17 residues. Trimming removed 0 bases from V and 0 bases from J, with 13 bases in between. The DNA for the CDR3 is TGTGCCAGCAGCGTAGTGCCAGGCTCTTACTCCTACAATGAGCAGTTCTTC. Translated, it gives CASSVVPGSYSYNEQFF. The variable domain in full, completed from reference TRBV9 and TRBJ2-1, reads DSGVTQTPKHLITATGQRVTLRCSPRSGDLSVYWYQQSLDQGLQFLIQYYNGEERAKGNILERFSAQQFPDLHSELNLSSLELGDSALYFCASSVVPGSYSYNEQFFGPGTRLTVL.

This rearrangement joins TRBV7-9 to TRBJ2-7; D tentatively fits TRBD1 or TRBD2 (5 bases each). The CDR3 consists of 13 residues. Germline V lookup: CDR1 SEHNR, CDR2 FQNEAQ (reference sequence). V was shortened by 5 bases and J by 9 bases, with 17 bases between the two germline ends. The CDR3 DNA is TGTGCCAGCAGCAAGAATATCGGGGCCGGGCAGTACTTC. Translation gives CASSKNIGAGQYF.

In its sample, this clonotype was seen a few times. The chain recombines TRBV11-1 with TRBJ2-6; 8 bases are shared with TRBD1. The CDR3 has 20 amino acids. With V trimmed by 5 bases and J by 1 base, 16 bases remained unmatched. The V gene's germline CDR1 is SGHAT and CDR2 FQDESV (reference sequence). The CDR3 DNA reads TGTGCCAGCAGCCACACTTCGGACAGGGATTCAGTTTCTGGGGCCAACGTCCTGACTTTC. Translating it yields CASSHTSDRDSVSGANVLTF. Full variable domain (remainder filled in from reference TRBV11-1 and TRBJ2-6): EAEVAQSPRYKITEKSQAVAFWCDPISGHATLYWYRQILGQGPELLVQFQDESVVDDSQLPKDRFSAERLKGVDSTLKIQPAELGDSAMYLCASSHTSDRDSVSGANVLTFGAGSRLTVL.

This chain links TRBV2 with TRBJ2-7, with D perhaps TRBD1 (6 bases). The CDR3 covers 15 residues. Germline CDR1 and CDR2: SNHLY and FYNNEI. V lost 3 bases, J lost 5 bases, and 17 bases lay in between. The CDR3 reads CASSDRLTGTHEQYF. CDR3 DNA sequence: TGTGCCAGCAGTGATCGATTAACAGGGACCCACGAGCAGTACTTC.

The rearrangement links TRBV20-1 to TRBJ2-7; no clear D. Germline values: CDR1 DFQATT, CDR2 SNEGSKA (reference sequence). This CDR3 is built from 13 residues. The germline V and J ends were trimmed by 0 bases and 3 bases, with 9 bases remaining between them. The CDR3 DNA sequence: TGCAGTGCTAGAGATCAAACTGACTACGAGCAGTACTTC. Protein sequence: CSARDQTDYEQYF.

CDR3 in amino acids: CASRPGRMNTEAFF. CDR3 in DNA: TGTGCCAGTAGGCCGGGACGGATGAACACTGAAGCTTTCTTT. The chain is built from TRBV19 and TRBJ1-1; a possible D gene is TRBD1 (5 bases). Trimming left V 6 bases short and J 0 bases short, with 11 bases between. The CDR3 spans 14 residues. From germline, CDR1 is LNHDA and CDR2 SQIVND (reference sequence).

The rearrangement joins TRBV5-1 to TRBJ1-2, with TRBD1 as a possible D gene (5 bases). Between the trimmed V and J ends, which lost 6 bases and 3 bases, there was a span of 18 bases. This CDR3 spans 15 amino acids. The germline CDR1 and CDR2 sequences are SGHRS and YFSETQ. CDR3 protein: CASKNPWQGHYGYTF. DNA of the CDR3: TGCGCCAGCAAAAATCCTTGGCAGGGACACTATGGCTACACCTTC.

The J gene is TRBJ1-2, the V gene TRBV12-3 or TRBV12-4; TRBD1 matches 12 bases. V shed 5 bases, J shed 4 bases, and the junction held 17 bases outside the gene matches. The CDR3 loop spans 19 amino acids. CDR3 coding DNA: TGTGCCAGCAGTCCATCCCGGGGACAGGGGGCGGTACTCTCCTATGGCTACACCTTC. Translating it yields CASSPSRGQGAVLSYGYTF.

The chain recombines TRBV20-1 with TRBJ2-3; tentatively, D is TRBD1 (7 bases). In germline, CDR1 is DFQATT, CDR2 SNEGSKA (reference sequence). This CDR3 comprises 13 residues. Trimming stripped 5 bases from V and 3 bases from J, with 12 bases between. The CDR3 is CSAAGQRTDTQYF. In nucleotides, the CDR3 is TGCAGTGCTGCGGGACAGAGAACAGATACGCAGTATTTT.

In its sample, this clonotype was seen many times. V is TRBV10-2 and J is TRBJ2-7; 7 bases match TRBD1. V lost 3 bases and J lost 4; bases outside the gene matches: 12. This CDR3 is built from 16 residues. Germline-derived CDR1 and CDR2 are WSHSY and SAAADI. This chain's CDR3 is CASSDPGTATFYEQYF. The DNA of the CDR3 is TGCGCCAGCAGTGACCCCGGGACAGCGACATTTTACGAGCAGTACTTC.

In this sample, this clonotype turned up once. V gene TRBV5-1 combines with J gene TRBJ1-2, with D perhaps TRBD1 (5 bases). Per the germline V gene, CDR1 is SGHRS and CDR2 is YFSETQ. V was pared by 4 bases and J by 6 bases, with 16 bases between. This CDR3 spans 14 amino acids. CDR3 nucleotide sequence: TGCGCCAGCAGCGTCTTGGGCGAGGGGAATGGCTACACCTTC. This encodes CASSVLGEGNGYTF.

This rearrangement joins TRBV2 to TRBJ2-7; 10 nucleotides line up with TRBD1. This CDR3 region has 14 residues. The trim removed 8 bases at V and 2 bases at J, leaving 6 bases unmatched. Germline V gives CDR1 SNHLY, CDR2 FYNNEI. The CDR3: CASGPGQGPYEQYF. The CDR3 DNA follows: TGTGCCAGCGGTCCGGGACAGGGGCCCTACGAGCAGTACTTC.

This clonotype was found a few times. The chain is built from TRBV9 and TRBJ2-3; perhaps TRBD2 as D (5 bases). Trimming pared 0 bases from V and 0 bases from J, leaving 11 bases between. Germline V gene sequence: CDR1 SGDLS, CDR2 YYNGEE. The CDR3 sequence is 16 residues long. The CDR3 spells CASSVALGDSTDTQYF. The CDR3 DNA reads TGTGCCAGCAGCGTAGCTTTGGGAGATAGCACAGATACGCAGTATTTT.

This clonotype was seen a few times. This rearrangement joins TRBV5-6 to TRBJ2-5; either TRBD1 or TRBD2 may supply D (6 bases each). Germline CDR1 is SGHDT and CDR2 is YYEEEE. The length of the CDR3 is 15 residues. V was cut by 0 bases and J by 5 bases, with 14 bases left in between. The DNA of the CDR3 is TGTGCCAGCAGCTTGGTCCGGGGGCTAGGGGAGACCCAGTACTTC. It codes for CASSLVRGLGETQYF.

The chain is built from TRBV12-3 or TRBV12-4 and TRBJ1-1; D is ambiguous. CDR3 size: 10 residues. V was clipped by 8 bases and J by 1 base, with 2 bases between them. CDR3 DNA sequence: TGTGCCAGCGCGAACACTGAAGCTTTCTTT. Amino acids: CASANTEAFF.

The chain employs TRBV15 and TRBJ1-5; 7 positions agree with TRBD1. V gave up 1 base and J gave up 4 bases; unmatched junction bases: 4. Germline V gene lookup returns CDR1 LNHNV and CDR2 YYDKDF (reference sequence). CDR3 length: 15 amino acids. The CDR3 spells CATSRGGQANQPQHF. Here the CDR3 DNA reads TGTGCCACCAGCAGAGGAGGACAGGCAAATCAGCCCCAGCATTTT.

This clonotype has more than one count but fewer than ten. The V gene is TRBV29-1, the J gene TRBJ2-3, with a weak D call TRBD1 (5 bases). V lost 5 bases to trimming and J lost 2 bases, with 20 bases between them. Germline CDR1 reads SQVTM; CDR2 reads ANQGSEA. This CDR3 comprises 16 residues. CDR3 loop: CSVSFDRPISTDTQYF. The CDR3 region has the DNA TGCAGCGTTTCTTTCGACAGACCGATCTCCACAGATACGCAGTATTTT.

The V gene is TRBV7-2, the J gene TRBJ2-4; a possible D gene is TRBD2 (5 bases). CDR1 SGHTA and CDR2 FQGNSA come from the germline V gene. The CDR3 covers 16 residues. V lost 0 bases and J 6 bases, leaving 15 bases between the germline ends. This CDR3 is CASSLARAVGLNIQYF. CDR3 nucleotide sequence: TGTGCCAGCAGCTTAGCGCGGGCGGTTGGGTTAAACATTCAGTACTTC.

The J gene is TRBJ2-3, the V gene TRBV2, with D hard to call. Germline V CDR1 and CDR2: SNHLY, FYNNEI. This CDR3 spans 14 amino acids. Trimming left V 4 bases short and J 3 bases short, with 11 bases between. The CDR3 region is CASSGPSRTDTQYF. The CDR3 DNA reads as TGTGCCAGCAGTGGACCCTCAAGGACAGATACGCAGTATTTT. The full variable domain, with the rest looked up from reference TRBV2 and TRBJ2-3, is EPEVTQTPSHQVTQMGQEVILRCVPISNHLYFYWYRQILGQKVEFLVSFYNNEISEKSEIFDDQFSVERPDGSNFTLKIRSTKLEDSAMYFCASSGPSRTDTQYFGPGTRLTVL.

This clonotype has more than one count but fewer than ten. The chain combines TRBV6-4 with TRBJ1-1, with a possible D match to TRBD1 (6 bases). CDR1 and CDR2 (germline): MRHNA, SNTAGT. Deletions cut 6 bases from V and 2 bases from J, with 28 bases between. This CDR3 comprises 19 residues. CDR3 sequence reads: CASSAAGAFVGASNTEAFF. Written as DNA, the CDR3 is TGTGCCAGCAGCGCGGCGGGGGCCTTTGTTGGGGCGTCAAACACTGAAGCTTTCTTT.